The 12 T cell receptor beta chains listed next were all sequenced from one sample in a study of CD8+CD57+ T cells in acquired aplastic anemia. The template used for profiling TCR beta VDJ and CDR3 was genomic DNA. TCRdb reanalysed the reads using MiXCR and keeps one entry per CDR3 protein. The sample comprises about 250,000 distinct CDR3 sequences, about 44% of which are singletons, and 6.5% to 8% rests with the top ten. Patients picked for sequencing had shown CD8+CD57+ cell expansion detected by flow cytometry. The specimen sequenced was sorted CD4+, CD8+, or CD8+CD57+ T cells (not recorded which) from PBMCs. The origin of the receptors is a human donor with aplastic anemia.

Notes on this clonotype: A read error may account for a junction end that differs from germline. The chain couples TRBV4-1 to TRBJ2-7, with unresolved D. The length of the CDR3 is 17 residues. Germline lookup yields CDR1 MGHRA and CDR2 YSYEKL. The CDR3 is CASSQDFLAAGSYEQYF. The DNA for the CDR3 is TGTGCCAGCAGCCAAGATTTCTTGGCAGCCGGATCCTACGAGCAGTACTTC.

This rearrangement joins TRBV2 to TRBJ1-5; 8 nucleotides line up with TRBD1. Unmatched junction bases numbered 8, after V lost 6 bases and J lost 10 bases. Germline V gives CDR1 SNHLY, CDR2 FYNNEI. This CDR3 is 13 amino acids long. The CDR3 loop is CASSVIDRGPQHF. In DNA, the CDR3 is TGTGCCAGCAGCGTTATCGACAGGGGACCCCAGCATTTT. The full variable domain, rest sourced from reference TRBV2 and TRBJ1-5, is EPEVTQTPSHQVTQMGQEVILRCVPISNHLYFYWYRQILGQKVEFLVSFYNNEISEKSEIFDDQFSVERPDGSNFTLKIRSTKLEDSAMYFCASSVIDRGPQHFGDGTRLSIL.

The table lists this clonotype with many counts. The J gene is TRBJ2-7, the V gene TRBV2; D is possibly TRBD1 (6 bases). This CDR3 is built from 16 residues. V lost 6 bases and J lost 0, with 18 bases in between. Germline V gene sequence: CDR1 SNHLY, CDR2 FYNNEI. The CDR3 DNA reads TGTGCCAGCAGGATATCCTTGGACAGTTTCTCCTACGAGCAGTACTTC. Its protein product is CASRISLDSFSYEQYF.

This clonotype was counted a single time. Possible read error: a much larger clone is one base away. The J gene is TRBJ2-7, the V gene TRBV13, with TRBD2 matching over 14 bases. The CDR3 covers 16 residues. Germline values: CDR1 PRHDT, CDR2 FYEKMQ (reference sequence). The CDR3 sequence is CASSSLWTSGGRERYF. In DNA, the CDR3 is TGTGCCAGCAGCTCCTTATGGACTAGCGGGGGGCGCGAGCGGTACTTC.

The chain joins TRBV5-1 to TRBJ2-7, with 7 positions matching TRBD1. CDR1 and CDR2 (germline): SGHRS, YFSETQ. This CDR3 is built from 14 residues. V shed 4 bases, J shed 3 bases, and the junction held 7 bases outside the gene matches. Written as DNA, the CDR3 is TGCGCCAGCAGCAACTGGGACAGAGTCTACGAGCAGTACTTC. Encoded protein: CASSNWDRVYEQYF.

The rearrangement links TRBV7-2 to TRBJ2-1; 9 bases are a match to TRBD1. Germline-derived CDR1 and CDR2 are SGHTA and FQGNSA. The V gene end was trimmed by 1 base and the J gene end by 6 bases; junction bases not matched to a gene: 4. The CDR3 has 15 residues. CDR3 nucleotide sequence: TGTGCCAGCAGCTTAGGAACACAGGGGGCCAATGAGCAGTTCTTC. This encodes CASSLGTQGANEQFF.

The gene calls are TRBV10-3 and TRBJ2-1; D possibly uses TRBD1 or TRBD2 (5 bases each). Deletions cut 6 bases from V and 6 bases from J, with 12 bases between. This CDR3 has 13 amino acids. Germline V gene data show CDR1 as ENHRY and CDR2 as SYGVKD. The CDR3 coding sequence is TGTGCCATCAGCTTAGGGACCGTCAATGAGCAGTTCTTC. Its translation is CAISLGTVNEQFF.

This clonotype has a count of ten or more. J is TRBJ2-7 and V is TRBV7-6; 11 nucleotides line up with TRBD2. CDR1 SGHVS and CDR2 FNYEAQ come from the germline V gene. After removal of 5 bases from V and 2 bases from J, the junction contained 8 bases not matched to a gene. This CDR3 is built from 16 residues. CDR3 DNA: TGTGCCAGCAGCGACCTCGGGACTAGCGGAACCTACGAGCAGTACTTC. Protein: CASSDLGTSGTYEQYF. Supplemented by reference TRBV7-6 and TRBJ2-7, the full variable domain reads GAGVSQSPRYKVTKRGQDVALRCDPISGHVSLYWYRQALGQGPEFLTYFNYEAQQDKSGLPNDRFSAERPEGSISTLTIQRTEQRDSAMYRCASSDLGTSGTYEQYFGPGTRLTVT.

Regarding this clonotype: This clone may be a read error of a much larger clone one base away. No conserved phenylalanine or tryptophan ends this CDR3, so it is likely a read error. The chain links TRBV7-9 to TRBJ1-3; weak D call: TRBD1 (5 bases). The germline V gene encodes CDR1 SEHNR and CDR2 FQNEAQ (reference sequence). The CDR3 totals 18 residues. Trimming shortened V by 2 bases and J by 1 base, and 18 bases separated the two germline ends. The CDR3 is CASSLPLGGERSGNTIYL. As DNA, the CDR3 is TGTGCCAGCAGCTTACCCCTGGGGGGGGAAAGGTCTGGAAACACCATATATCTT.

This clonotype was seen at least ten times. The rearrangement uses TRBV7-8 and TRBJ1-6; 9 nucleotides align to TRBD1. J gave up 6 bases and V 5 bases, and 8 bases lay outside the gene matches. This CDR3 has 16 residues. Germline V gene data show CDR1 as SGHVS and CDR2 as FQNEAQ. CDR3 residues: CASSARGDRVNSPLHF. The CDR3 DNA follows: TGTGCCAGCAGCGCTCGTGGGGACAGGGTTAATTCACCCCTCCACTTT.

The rearrangement uses TRBV4-3 and TRBJ2-5; TRBD1 aligns across 10 bases. Germline loops: CDR1 LGHNA, CDR2 YSLEER. The CDR3 runs 17 residues. The trim removed 1 base at V and 5 bases at J, leaving 10 bases unmatched. The CDR3 nucleotides read TGCGCCAGCAGCCAAGGACAGGGGGCGAGGGAGCAGGAGACCCAGTACTTC. It translates to CASSQGQGAREQETQYF.

This clonotype was seen many times. This chain joins TRBV5-6 and TRBJ1-1, with TRBD1 matching 10 bases. The CDR3 consists of 12 residues. Germline V lookup: CDR1 SGHDT, CDR2 YYEEEE. Trimming took 4 bases from V and 11 from J; bases not matched to a gene: 5. The CDR3 nucleotides are TGTGCCAGCAGCGCCGGGACAGGGGATGCTTTCTTT. Residues: CASSAGTGDAFF.